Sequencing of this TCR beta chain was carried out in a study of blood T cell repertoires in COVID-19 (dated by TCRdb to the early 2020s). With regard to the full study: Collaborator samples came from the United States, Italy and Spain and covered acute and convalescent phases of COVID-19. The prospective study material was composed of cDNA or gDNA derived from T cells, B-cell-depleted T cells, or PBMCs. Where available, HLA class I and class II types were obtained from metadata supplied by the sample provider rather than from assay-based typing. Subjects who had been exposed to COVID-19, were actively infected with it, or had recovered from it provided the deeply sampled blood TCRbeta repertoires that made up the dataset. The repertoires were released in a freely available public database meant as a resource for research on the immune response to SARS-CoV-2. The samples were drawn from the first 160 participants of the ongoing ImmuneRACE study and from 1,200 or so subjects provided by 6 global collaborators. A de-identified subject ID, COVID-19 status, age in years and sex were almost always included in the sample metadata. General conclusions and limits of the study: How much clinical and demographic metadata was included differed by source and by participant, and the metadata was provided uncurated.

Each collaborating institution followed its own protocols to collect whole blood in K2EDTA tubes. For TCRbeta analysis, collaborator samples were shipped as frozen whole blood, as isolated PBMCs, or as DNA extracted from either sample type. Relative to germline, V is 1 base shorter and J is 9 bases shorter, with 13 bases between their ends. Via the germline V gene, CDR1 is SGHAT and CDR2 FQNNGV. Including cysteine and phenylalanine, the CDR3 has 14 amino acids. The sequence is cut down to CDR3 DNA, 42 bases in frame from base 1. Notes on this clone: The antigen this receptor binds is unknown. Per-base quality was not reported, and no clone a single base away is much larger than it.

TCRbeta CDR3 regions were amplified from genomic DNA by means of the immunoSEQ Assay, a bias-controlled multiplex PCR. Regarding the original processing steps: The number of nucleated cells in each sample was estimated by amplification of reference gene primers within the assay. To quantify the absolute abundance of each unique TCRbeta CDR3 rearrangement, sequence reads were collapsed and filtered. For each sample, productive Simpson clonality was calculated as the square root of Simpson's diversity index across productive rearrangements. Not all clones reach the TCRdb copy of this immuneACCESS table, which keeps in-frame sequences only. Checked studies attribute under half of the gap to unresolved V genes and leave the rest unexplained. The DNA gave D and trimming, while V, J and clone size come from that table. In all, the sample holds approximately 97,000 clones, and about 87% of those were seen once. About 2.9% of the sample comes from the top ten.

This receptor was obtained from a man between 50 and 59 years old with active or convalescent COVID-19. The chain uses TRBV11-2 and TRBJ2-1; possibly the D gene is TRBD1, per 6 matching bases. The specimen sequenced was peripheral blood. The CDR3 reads CASSLVRTVGEQFF. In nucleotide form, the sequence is TGTGCCAGCAGCTTAGTACGGACAGTGGGTGAGCAGTTCTTC.